A selection of T cell receptor beta chains follows, all from one sample in a study of blood T cell repertoires in COVID-19. Sequenced by immunoSEQ multiplex PCR; TCRdb stores in-frame clones only, minus some. The data hold about 86,000 clones, with about 85% observed a single time. Sequences were obtained from peripheral blood. The receptors shown here come from a man over 45 with acute or convalescent COVID-19. The CDR3 runs from the conserved cysteine through the conserved F or W. The D gene is left open where the match is weak. Clone size is not always given. Where it is, it says once, few, many or a class for expanded clones.

TRBJ2-3,.,TRBD1,TRBV10-3,CAISRDSRSADTQYF,TGTGCCATCAGTCGGGACAGTCGTTCGGCAGATACGCAGTATTTT
TRBJ2-3,.,TRBD2,TRBV7-2,CASSLGERGGTDTQYF,TGTGCCAGCAGCTTAGGAGAGCGGGGGGGCACAGATACGCAGTATTTT
TRBJ1-2,.,.,TRBV28,CASISGEDGYTF,TGTGCCAGCATTTCCGGGGAGGATGGCTACACCTTC
TRBJ1-2,.,TRBD1,TRBV30,CAWRGQGAADYGYTF,TGTGCCTGGAGGGGACAGGGGGCAGCCGACTATGGCTACACCTTC
TRBJ1-1,.,TRBD1,TRBV5-1,CASRPGTVNTEAFF,TGCGCCAGCAGACCCGGGACAGTGAACACTGAAGCTTTCTTT
TRBJ1-2,.,TRBD1,TRBV10-3,CAIGQEPNYGYTF,TGTGCCATCGGACAGGAACCTAACTATGGCTACACCTTC
TRBJ2-3,.,.,TRBV9,CASSVGSGIDTQYF,TGTGCCAGCAGCGTAGGGTCGGGTATAGATACGCAGTATTTT
TRBJ2-2,many,TRBD2,TRBV7-2,CASSLEPPRAGDTGELFF,TGTGCCAGCAGCTTAGAGCCTCCAAGAGCGGGGGACACCGGGGAGCTGTTTTTT
TRBJ1-4,few,.,TRBV7-9,CASSLDYGEKLFF,TGTGCCAGCAGCTTAGACTATGGTGAAAAACTGTTTTTT
TRBJ2-1,.,TRBD1,TRBV5-4,CASSKPGQGESEQFF,TGTGCCAGCAGCAAGCCGGGACAGGGAGAAAGCGAGCAGTTCTTC
TRBJ1-1,once,.,TRBV29-1,CSGSNGEDTEAFF,TGCAGCGGCTCAAACGGGGAGGACACTGAAGCTTTCTTT
TRBJ2-1,.,TRBD2,TRBV4-1,CASSQERVAGVGSYNEQFF,TGCGCCAGCAGCCAAGAGCGTGTGGCGGGGGTAGGTTCCTACAATGAGCAGTTCTTC
TRBJ1-1,.,.,TRBV12-3/TRBV12-4,CASRRGTEAFF,TGTGCCAGCAGGCGGGGCACTGAAGCTTTCTTT
TRBJ2-5,.,.,TRBV3-1/TRBV3-2,CASSQMKDLAVETQYF,TGTGCCAGCAGCCAAATGAAGGACTTGGCGGTAGAGACCCAGTACTTC
TRBJ2-2,.,.,TRBV6-2/TRBV6-3,CASSYVSVLNTGELFF,TGTGCCAGCAGTTACGTTAGCGTATTGAACACCGGGGAGCTGTTTTTT
TRBJ1-5,.,.,TRBV19,CASWTVNQPQHF,TGTGCCAGTTGGACAGTTAATCAGCCCCAGCATTTT
TRBJ1-2,.,TRBD1,TRBV24-1,CATSDFTGGVGPYGYTF,TGTGCCACCAGTGATTTTACAGGGGGCGTAGGACCCTATGGCTACACCTTC
TRBJ2-7,.,TRBD1,TRBV30,CAWRLTGGASYEQYF,TGTGCCTGGAGGCTTACAGGGGGCGCGTCCTACGAGCAGTACTTC
TRBJ1-4,.,TRBD1,TRBV6-1,CASNERDSTNEKLFF,TGTGCCAGCAACGAAAGGGACAGTACTAATGAAAAACTGTTTTTT
TRBJ1-3,.,TRBD1,TRBV7-2,CASRRQGSGNTIYF,TGTGCCAGCAGACGACAGGGGTCTGGAAACACCATATATTTT
TRBJ1-4,.,TRBD1,TRBV7-2,CASSKGGTGLNEKLFF,TGTGCCAGCAGCAAGGGCGGGACAGGGTTAAATGAAAAACTGTTTTTT
TRBJ2-1,.,TRBD2,TRBV18,CASSPNVAGGYNEQFF,TGTGCCAGCTCACCGAATGTTGCGGGGGGCTACAATGAGCAGTTCTTC
TRBJ1-3,.,.,TRBV18,CASSPGAAGNTIYF,TGTGCCAGCTCACCAGGGGCGGCGGGAAACACCATATATTTT
TRBJ1-1,few,TRBD1,TRBV6-6,CASRDTGTGGRAFF,TGTGCCAGCAGGGATACCGGGACAGGGGGCAGGGCTTTCTTT
TRBJ2-7,.,TRBD2,TRBV6-6,CASRSLAAPYEQYF,TGTGCCAGCAGAAGTCTAGCGGCCCCCTACGAGCAGTACTTC
TRBJ2-2,few,.,TRBV7-6,CASSLPDLDKNTGELFF,TGTGCCAGCAGCTTACCCGACTTAGATAAGAACACCGGGGAGCTGTTTTTT
TRBJ1-1,.,TRBD1,TRBV28,CASTIMSGTANTEAFF,TGTGCCAGCACCATCATGAGTGGGACAGCGAACACTGAAGCTTTCTTT
TRBJ1-1,.,.,TRBV12-3/TRBV12-4,CASSLEVGAAFF,TGTGCCAGCAGTTTAGAAGTAGGGGCGGCTTTCTTT
TRBJ2-3,.,TRBD2,TRBV28,CATSPSGTDTQYF,TGTGCCACCAGCCCTAGCGGGACAGATACGCAGTATTTT
TRBJ2-7,.,.,TRBV6-1,CASSEMGGTTYEQYF,TGTGCCAGCAGTGAAATGGGGGGTACGACCTACGAGCAGTACTTC
TRBJ2-7,.,.,TRBV6-6,CASSYSVSGSYEQYF,TGTGCCAGCAGTTACTCCGTTAGCGGCTCCTACGAGCAGTACTTC
TRBJ2-3,.,.,TRBV6-5,CASRSLRGSPDTQYF,TGTGCCAGCAGGAGTCTGCGGGGAAGCCCAGATACGCAGTATTTT
TRBJ1-1,.,TRBD1,TRBV20-1,CSASPYRGPTEAFF,TGCAGTGCTAGTCCTTACAGGGGGCCCACTGAAGCTTTCTTT
TRBJ2-3,.,.,TRBV18,CASSPLGTSYTDTQYF,TGTGCCAGCTCACCACTAGGGACTTCCTACACAGATACGCAGTATTTT
TRBJ1-3,.,.,TRBV7-9,CAGLSSGNTIYF,TGTGCCGGACTTAGCTCTGGAAACACCATATATTTT
TRBJ2-7,.,TRBD2,TRBV3-1/TRBV3-2,CASSQEASGRSEQYF,TGTGCCAGCAGCCAAGAAGCTAGCGGGAGGAGCGAGCAGTACTTC
TRBJ1-2,.,TRBD1,TRBV6-5,CASSYSAGGYGYTF,TGTGCCAGCAGTTACTCGGCAGGGGGTTATGGCTACACCTTC
TRBJ2-7,.,TRBD2,TRBV27,CATSYSAGGAYEQYF,TGTGCCACATCTTACTCGGCCGGGGGGGCATACGAGCAGTACTTC
TRBJ1-4,.,.,TRBV7-2,CASSRQRNLNEKLFF,TGTGCCAGCAGCCGCCAGCGAAACCTTAATGAAAAACTGTTTTTT
TRBJ1-5,.,TRBD1,TRBV15,CATSRRGPGQGAFGQPQHF,TGTGCCACCAGCAGACGAGGGCCGGGACAGGGGGCCTTCGGGCAGCCCCAGCATTTT
TRBJ1-3,once,.,TRBV19,CASSGWTADGNTIYF,TGTGCCAGTAGTGGTTGGACAGCCGATGGAAACACCATATATTTT
TRBJ1-6,.,TRBD1,TRBV5-6,CASSPRDRVNSPLHF,TGTGCCAGCAGCCCCCGGGACAGGGTCAATTCACCCCTCCACTTT
TRBJ1-2,.,.,TRBV7-2,CASSSLGVLYGYTF,TGTGCCAGCAGCTCTCTGGGAGTCCTCTATGGCTACACCTTC
TRBJ1-5,.,TRBD1,TRBV27,CASSPRQGNQPQHF,TGTGCCAGCAGTCCCAGACAGGGGAATCAGCCCCAGCATTTT
TRBJ1-1,.,.,TRBV11-2,CASSLRFKATRGTEAFF,TGTGCCAGCAGCTTACGGTTTAAAGCGACCCGAGGCACTGAAGCTTTCTTT
TRBJ2-2,.,.,TRBV28,CASSLSGSGELFF,TGTGCCAGCAGTTTATCCGGGTCCGGGGAGCTGTTTTTT
TRBJ2-1,.,.,TRBV7-3,CASSLTPGDSYNEQFF,TGTGCCAGCAGCCTTACCCCGGGGGACTCCTACAATGAGCAGTTCTTC
TRBJ1-6,few,.,TRBV28,CASTSLGDMPSPLHF,TGTGCCAGCACCTCACTGGGGGACATGCCTTCACCCCTCCACTTT
TRBJ2-3,once,.,TRBV3-1/TRBV3-2,CASRREFSGEYTQYF,TGTGCCAGCAGACGCGAATTCTCAGGGGAATATACGCAGTATTTT
TRBJ1-3,.,TRBD1,TRBV18,CASSSLQGASKTIYF,TGTGCCAGCTCATCCCTCCAGGGGGCTAGCAAGACCATATATTTT
TRBJ2-1,.,TRBD2,TRBV4-3,CASSQDGGLAGEQFF,TGCGCCAGCAGCCAAGATGGGGGACTAGCGGGGGAGCAGTTCTTC